This T cell receptor (beta chain) is from a study of OX40 agonist ivuxolimab in advanced cancers. CDR1 SQVTM and CDR2 ANQGSEA come from the germline V gene. V gave up 7 bases and J gave up 3 bases; unmatched junction bases: 3. The CDR3 totals 14 residues. Clones were read by immunoSEQ multiplex PCR, and TCRdb kept only the in-frame ones, dropping some. Seen here are 45,000 to 50,000 clones, about nine tenths observed once, and the top ten hold less than 8%. The input for sequencing was CD4+ or CD8+ T cells sorted from blood, taken in a trial of the OX40 agonist ivuxolimab. This rearrangement joins TRBV29-1 to TRBJ2-3, with 14 bases identical to TRBD2. The source of this sequence is an adult with an advanced solid tumor such as melanoma, head and neck, liver or kidney cancer. The CDR3 DNA reads as TGCAGCGGACTAGCGGGAGGGCAAACAGATACGCAGTATTTT. Amino acid sequence: CSGLAGGQTDTQYF.